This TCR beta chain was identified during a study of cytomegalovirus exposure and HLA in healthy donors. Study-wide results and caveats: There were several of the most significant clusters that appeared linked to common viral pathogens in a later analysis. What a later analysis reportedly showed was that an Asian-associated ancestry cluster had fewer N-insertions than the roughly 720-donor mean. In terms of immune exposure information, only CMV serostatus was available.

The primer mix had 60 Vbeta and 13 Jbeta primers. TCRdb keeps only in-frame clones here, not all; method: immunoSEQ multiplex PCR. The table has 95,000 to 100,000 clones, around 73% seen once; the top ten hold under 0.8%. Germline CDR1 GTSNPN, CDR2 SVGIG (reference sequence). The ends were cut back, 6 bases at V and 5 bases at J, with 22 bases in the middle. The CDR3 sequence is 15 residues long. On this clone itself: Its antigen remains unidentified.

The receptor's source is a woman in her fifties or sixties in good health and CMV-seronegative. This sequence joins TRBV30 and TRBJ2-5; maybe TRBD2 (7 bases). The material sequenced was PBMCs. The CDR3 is CACEAGARLGETQYF. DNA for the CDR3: TGTGCCTGCGAGGCGGGGGCGAGATTAGGCGAGACCCAGTACTTC.